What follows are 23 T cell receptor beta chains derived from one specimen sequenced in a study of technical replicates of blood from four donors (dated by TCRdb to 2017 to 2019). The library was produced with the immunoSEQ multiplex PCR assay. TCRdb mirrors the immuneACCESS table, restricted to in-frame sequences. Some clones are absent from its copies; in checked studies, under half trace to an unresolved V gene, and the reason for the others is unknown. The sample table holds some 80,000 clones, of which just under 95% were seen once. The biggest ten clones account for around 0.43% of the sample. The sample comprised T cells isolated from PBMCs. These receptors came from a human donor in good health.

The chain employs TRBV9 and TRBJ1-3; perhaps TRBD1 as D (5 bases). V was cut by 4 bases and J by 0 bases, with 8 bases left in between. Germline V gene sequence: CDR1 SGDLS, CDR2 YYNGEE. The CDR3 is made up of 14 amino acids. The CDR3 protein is CASSQGDSGNTIYF. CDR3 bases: TGTGCCAGCAGCCAAGGGGACTCTGGAAACACCATATATTTT.

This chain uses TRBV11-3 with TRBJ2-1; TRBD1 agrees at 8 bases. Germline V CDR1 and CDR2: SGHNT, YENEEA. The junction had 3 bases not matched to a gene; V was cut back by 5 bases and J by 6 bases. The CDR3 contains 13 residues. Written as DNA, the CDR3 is TGTGCCAGCAGCAAGGACAGGGCCAATGAGCAGTTCTTC. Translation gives CASSKDRANEQFF.

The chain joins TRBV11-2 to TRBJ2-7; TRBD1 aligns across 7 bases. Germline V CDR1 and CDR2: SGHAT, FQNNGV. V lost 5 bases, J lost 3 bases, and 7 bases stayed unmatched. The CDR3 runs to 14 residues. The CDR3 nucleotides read TGTGCCAGCAGCGGACAGGCCATGGACTACGAGCAGTACTTC. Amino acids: CASSGQAMDYEQYF. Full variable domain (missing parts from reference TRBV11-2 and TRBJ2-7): EAGVAQSPRYKIIEKRQSVAFWCNPISGHATLYWYQQILGQGPKLLIQFQNNGVVDDSQLPKDRFSAERLKGVDSTLKIQPAKLEDSAVYLCASSGQAMDYEQYFGPGTRLTVT.

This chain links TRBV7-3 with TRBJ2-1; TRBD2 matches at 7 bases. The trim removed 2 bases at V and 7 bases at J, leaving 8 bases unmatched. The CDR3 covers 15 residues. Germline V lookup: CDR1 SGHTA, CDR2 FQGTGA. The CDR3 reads CASSLLGGRGNEQFF. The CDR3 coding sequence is TGTGCCAGCAGCTTATTGGGAGGGCGAGGGAATGAGCAGTTCTTC.

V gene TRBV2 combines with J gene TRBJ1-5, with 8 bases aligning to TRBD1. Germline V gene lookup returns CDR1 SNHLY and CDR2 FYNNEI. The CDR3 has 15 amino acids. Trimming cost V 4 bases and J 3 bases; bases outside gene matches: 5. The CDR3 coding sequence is TGTGCCAGCAGTGCCCTGGGACAGGACAATCAGCCCCAGCATTTT. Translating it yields CASSALGQDNQPQHF.

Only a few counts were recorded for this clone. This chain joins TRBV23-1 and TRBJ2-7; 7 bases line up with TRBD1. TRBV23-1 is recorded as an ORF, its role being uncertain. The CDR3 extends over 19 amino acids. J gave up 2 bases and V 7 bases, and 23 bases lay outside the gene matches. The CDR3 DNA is TGCGCCAGCACCCAACGCCGGGACAGCCTAAAATTTCTCACCTACGAGCAGTACTTC. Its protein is CASTQRRDSLKFLTYEQYF.

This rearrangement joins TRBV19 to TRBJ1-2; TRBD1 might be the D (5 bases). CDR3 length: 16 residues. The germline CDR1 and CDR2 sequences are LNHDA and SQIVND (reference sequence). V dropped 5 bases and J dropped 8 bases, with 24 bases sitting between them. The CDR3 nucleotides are TGTGCCAGTAGTTCAAAAGGAGGGGTTCTAGCTCTGGGCTACACCTTC. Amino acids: CASSSKGGVLALGYTF.

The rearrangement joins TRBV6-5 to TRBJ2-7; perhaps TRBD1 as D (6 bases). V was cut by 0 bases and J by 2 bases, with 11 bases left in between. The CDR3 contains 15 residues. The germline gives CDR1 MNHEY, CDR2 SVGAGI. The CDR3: CASSYSLDRAYEQYF. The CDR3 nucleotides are TGTGCCAGCAGTTACTCGCTGGACAGAGCCTACGAGCAGTACTTC.

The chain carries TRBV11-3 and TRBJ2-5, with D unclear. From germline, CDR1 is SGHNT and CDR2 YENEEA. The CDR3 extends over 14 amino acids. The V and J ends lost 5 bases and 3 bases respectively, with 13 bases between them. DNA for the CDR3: TGTGCCAGCAGCCCTAGTGGATGGGAAGAGACCCAGTACTTC. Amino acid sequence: CASSPSGWEETQYF.

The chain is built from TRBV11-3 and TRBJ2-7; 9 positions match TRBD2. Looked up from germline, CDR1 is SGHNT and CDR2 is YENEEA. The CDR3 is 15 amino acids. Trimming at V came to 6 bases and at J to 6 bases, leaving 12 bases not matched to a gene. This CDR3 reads CASRPAGGMSGEQYF. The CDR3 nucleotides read TGTGCCAGCAGACCAGCGGGAGGAATGTCGGGCGAGCAGTACTTC.

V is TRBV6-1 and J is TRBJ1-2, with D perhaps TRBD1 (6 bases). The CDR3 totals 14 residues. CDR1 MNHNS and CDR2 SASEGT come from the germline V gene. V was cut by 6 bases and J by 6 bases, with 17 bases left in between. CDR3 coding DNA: TGTGCCAGCAGCCCAGCAGGGGATCGGGATGGCTACACCTTC. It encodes CASSPAGDRDGYTF.

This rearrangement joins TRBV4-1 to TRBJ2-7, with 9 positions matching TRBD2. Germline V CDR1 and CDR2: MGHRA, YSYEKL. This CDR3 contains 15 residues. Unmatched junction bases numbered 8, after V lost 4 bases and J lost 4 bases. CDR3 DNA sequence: TGCGCCAGCAGCCCTAATAGCGGGAGTGGGTACGAGCAGTACTTC. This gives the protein CASSPNSGSGYEQYF.

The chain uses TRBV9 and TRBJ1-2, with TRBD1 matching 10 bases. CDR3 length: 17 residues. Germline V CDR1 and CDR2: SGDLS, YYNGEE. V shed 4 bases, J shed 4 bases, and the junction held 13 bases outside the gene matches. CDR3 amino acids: CASSSTDWGQGSYGYTF. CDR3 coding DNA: TGTGCCAGCAGCTCAACCGACTGGGGACAGGGGAGCTATGGCTACACCTTC. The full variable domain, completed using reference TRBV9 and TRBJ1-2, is DSGVTQTPKHLITATGQRVTLRCSPRSGDLSVYWYQQSLDQGLQFLIQYYNGEERAKGNILERFSAQQFPDLHSELNLSSLELGDSALYFCASSSTDWGQGSYGYTFGSGTRLTVV.

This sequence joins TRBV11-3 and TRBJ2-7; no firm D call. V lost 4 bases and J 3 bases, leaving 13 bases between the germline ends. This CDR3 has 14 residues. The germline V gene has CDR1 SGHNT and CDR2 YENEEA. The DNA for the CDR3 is TGTGCCAGCAGCTCCGCGAGACTGGGCTACGAGCAGTACTTC. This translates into CASSSARLGYEQYF.

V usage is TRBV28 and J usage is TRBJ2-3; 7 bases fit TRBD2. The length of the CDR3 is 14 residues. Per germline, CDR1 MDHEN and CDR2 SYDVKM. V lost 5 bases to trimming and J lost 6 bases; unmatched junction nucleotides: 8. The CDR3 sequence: CASSLSGGGDTQYF. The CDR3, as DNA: TGTGCCAGCAGTCTCTCGGGGGGAGGGGATACGCAGTATTTT.

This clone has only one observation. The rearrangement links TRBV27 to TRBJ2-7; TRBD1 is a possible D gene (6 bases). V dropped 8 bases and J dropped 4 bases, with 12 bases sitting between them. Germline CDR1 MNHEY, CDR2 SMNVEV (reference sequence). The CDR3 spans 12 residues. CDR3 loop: CASGWDNYEQYF. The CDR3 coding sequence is TGTGCCAGCGGGTGGGACAATTACGAGCAGTACTTC.

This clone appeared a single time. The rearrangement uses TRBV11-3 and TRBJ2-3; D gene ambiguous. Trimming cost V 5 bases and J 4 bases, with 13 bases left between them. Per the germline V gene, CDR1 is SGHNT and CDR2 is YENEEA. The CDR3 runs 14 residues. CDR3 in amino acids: CASSPLLSADTQYF. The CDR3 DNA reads TGTGCCAGCAGCCCACTTCTCAGCGCAGATACGCAGTATTTT. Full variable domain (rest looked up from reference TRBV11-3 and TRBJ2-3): EAGVVQSPRYKIIEKKQPVAFWCNPISGHNTLYWYLQNLGQGPELLIRYENEEAVDDSQLPKDRFSAERLKGVDSTLKIQPAELGDSAVYLCASSPLLSADTQYFGPGTRLTVL.

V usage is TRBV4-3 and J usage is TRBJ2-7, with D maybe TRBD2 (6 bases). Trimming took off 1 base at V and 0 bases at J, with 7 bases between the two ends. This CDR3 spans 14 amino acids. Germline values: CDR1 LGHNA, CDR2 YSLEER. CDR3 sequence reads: CASSQGTNSYEQYF. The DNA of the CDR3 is TGCGCCAGCAGCCAAGGGACTAACTCCTACGAGCAGTACTTC.

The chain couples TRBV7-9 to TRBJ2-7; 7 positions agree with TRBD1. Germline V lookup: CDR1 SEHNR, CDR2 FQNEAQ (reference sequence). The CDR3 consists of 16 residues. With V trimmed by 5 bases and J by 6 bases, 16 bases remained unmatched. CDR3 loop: CASSPRPSEQGVEQYF. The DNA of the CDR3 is TGTGCCAGCAGCCCCCGCCCCTCAGAGCAGGGGGTCGAGCAGTACTTC.

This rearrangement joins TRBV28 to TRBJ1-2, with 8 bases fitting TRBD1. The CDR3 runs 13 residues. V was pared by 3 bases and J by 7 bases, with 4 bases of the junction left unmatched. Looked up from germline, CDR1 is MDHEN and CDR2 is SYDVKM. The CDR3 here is CASSLQGAPGYTF. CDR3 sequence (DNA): TGTGCCAGCAGTTTGCAGGGGGCGCCTGGCTACACCTTC.

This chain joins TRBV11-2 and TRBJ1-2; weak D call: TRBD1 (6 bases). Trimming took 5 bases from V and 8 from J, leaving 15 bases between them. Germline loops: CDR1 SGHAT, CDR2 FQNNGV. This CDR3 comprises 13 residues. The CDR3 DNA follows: TGTGCCAGCAGCCTAGGGGGGGGTCGAGGCTACACCTTC. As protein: CASSLGGGRGYTF. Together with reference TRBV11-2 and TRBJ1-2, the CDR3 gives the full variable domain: EAGVAQSPRYKIIEKRQSVAFWCNPISGHATLYWYQQILGQGPKLLIQFQNNGVVDDSQLPKDRFSAERLKGVDSTLKIQPAKLEDSAVYLCASSLGGGRGYTFGSGTRLTVV.

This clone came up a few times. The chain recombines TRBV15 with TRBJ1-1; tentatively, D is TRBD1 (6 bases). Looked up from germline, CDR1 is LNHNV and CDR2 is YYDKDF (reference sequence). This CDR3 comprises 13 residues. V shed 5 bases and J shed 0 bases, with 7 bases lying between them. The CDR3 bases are TGTGCCACCAGCGACAGGCTGAACACTGAAGCTTTCTTT. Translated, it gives CATSDRLNTEAFF.

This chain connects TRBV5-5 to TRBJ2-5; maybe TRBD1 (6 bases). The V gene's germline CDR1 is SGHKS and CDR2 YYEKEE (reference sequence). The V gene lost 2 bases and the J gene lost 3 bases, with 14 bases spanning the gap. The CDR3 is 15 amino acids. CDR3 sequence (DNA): TGTGCCAGCAGCTTAAGGTGGACAGTGGAAGAGACCCAGTACTTC. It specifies CASSLRWTVEETQYF. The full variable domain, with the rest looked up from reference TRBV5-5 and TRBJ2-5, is DAGVTQSPTHLIKTRGQQVTLRCSPISGHKSVSWYQQVLGQGPQFIFQYYEKEERGRGNFPDRFSARQFPNYSSELNVNALLLGDSALYLCASSLRWTVEETQYFGPGTRLLVL.